A single sample is the source of the 24 T cell receptor beta chains below, sequenced in a study of blood T cell repertoires in COVID-19. The protocol was immunoSEQ multiplex PCR, while the TCRdb copy is restricted to in-frame clones and leaves out a portion. The sample carries 250,000 to 350,000 clones, around 90% recorded once. The sample taken for sequencing was peripheral blood. Source of these receptors: a woman aged 40 to 50 who had recovered from COVID-19.

Here the CDR3 reads CSVEGQGLGNTIYF. As DNA, the CDR3 is TGCAGCGTTGAAGGACAGGGGCTTGGAAACACCATATATTTT. The V and J genes are TRBV29-1 and TRBJ1-3, with 8 bases that match TRBD1. Germline values: CDR1 SQVTM, CDR2 ANQGSEA. The CDR3 extends over 14 amino acids. V lost 1 base, J lost 3 bases, and 2 bases stayed unmatched.

This chain links TRBV27 with TRBJ2-7, with 11 bases that match TRBD1. V was clipped by 5 bases and J by 3 bases; unmatched bases: 6. CDR1 MNHEY and CDR2 SMNVEV come from the germline V gene (reference sequence). The CDR3 contains 15 residues. CDR3 nucleotides: TGTGCCAGCAGTCCAGGACAGGGGGCGATCTACGAGCAGTACTTC. Residues: CASSPGQGAIYEQYF.

The chain recombines TRBV7-2 with TRBJ2-5; TRBD2 matches at 7 bases. The ends lost 0 bases at V and 3 bases at J; junction bases unmatched: 4. Germline CDR1 SGHTA, CDR2 FQGNSA. The CDR3 length is 15 residues. CDR3 sequence (DNA): TGTGCCAGCAGCTTAGCAGCGGGAAGGGAAGAGACCCAGTACTTC. Its protein product is CASSLAAGREETQYF.

The chain couples TRBV6-2 or TRBV6-3 to TRBJ2-5; 11 bases agree with TRBD2. The CDR3 length is 15 residues. Trimming removed 5 bases from V and 5 bases from J; junction bases left unmatched: 7. The germline CDR1 and CDR2 sequences are MNHEY and SVGEGT. CDR3 sequence reads: CASSRTSGSHETQYF. CDR3 nucleotide sequence: TGTGCCAGCAGTAGGACTAGCGGGTCCCATGAGACCCAGTACTTC.

The chain joins TRBV5-1 to TRBJ1-4, with 7 bases fitting TRBD1. J was trimmed by 0 bases and V by 3 bases; bases with no gene match: 5. The CDR3 is made up of 16 amino acids. Germline V gene sequence: CDR1 SGHRS, CDR2 YFSETQ. CDR3 loop: CASSSGGASTNEKLFF. The CDR3, as DNA: TGCGCCAGCAGCTCAGGGGGAGCCTCAACTAATGAAAAACTGTTTTTT. The whole variable domain, filled in from reference TRBV5-1 and TRBJ1-4, reads KAGVTQTPRYLIKTRGQQVTLSCSPISGHRSVSWYQQTPGQGLQFLFEYFSETQRNKGNFPGRFSGRQFSNSRSEMNVSTLELGDSALYLCASSSGGASTNEKLFFGSGTQLSVL.

The V gene is TRBV6-5, the J gene TRBJ2-7; D may be TRBD2 (7 bases). V was clipped by 7 bases and J by 3 bases, with 16 bases between them. CDR3 length: 14 amino acids. Germline assignment: CDR1 MNHEY and CDR2 SVGAGI. The CDR3 nucleotides read TGTGCCAGCACCAAAAGGGGGGGAATCTACGAGCAGTACTTC. As protein: CASTKRGGIYEQYF.

The chain has TRBV5-5 and TRBJ2-1; 8 bases are shared with TRBD2. The germline V gene encodes CDR1 SGHKS and CDR2 YYEKEE (reference sequence). V gave up 0 bases and J gave up 9 bases; unmatched junction bases: 8. The length of the CDR3 is 15 residues. The CDR3 DNA sequence: TGTGCCAGCAGCTTGGGTAGCGGGGTCTATGGTGAGCAGTTCTTC. It is translated as CASSLGSGVYGEQFF.

This clone was recorded once. This rearrangement joins TRBV6-1 to TRBJ1-3; no definite D call. The germline V and J ends were trimmed by 2 bases and 2 bases, with 7 bases remaining between them. CDR1 MNHNS and CDR2 SASEGT come from the germline V gene. CDR3 length: 14 residues. CDR3 loop: CASSELQTGNTIYF. The DNA of the CDR3 is TGTGCCAGCAGTGAATTACAGACTGGAAACACCATATATTTT.

The rearrangement joins TRBV6-6 to TRBJ1-5; D might be TRBD1 (6 bases). The CDR3 covers 15 residues. In germline, CDR1 is MNHNY, CDR2 SVGAGI (reference sequence). Trimming pared 5 bases from V and 8 bases from J, leaving 19 bases between. CDR3 DNA: TGTGCCAGCAGTAACCAGGACAGTAGAGATGAGCCCCAGCATTTT. It codes for CASSNQDSRDEPQHF.

Notes on this clone: Germline and junction disagree at one end, which may indicate a read error. The chain links TRBV5-1 to TRBJ2-5; D is unresolved. The CDR3 runs to 14 residues. CDR1 and CDR2 from the germline V gene are SGHRS and YFSETQ. CDR3: CASNLVGLRETQYF. Here the CDR3 DNA reads TGCGCCAGCAACTTGGTCGGATTGAGGGAGACCCAGTACTTC.

The chain couples TRBV5-1 to TRBJ2-1; maybe TRBD2 (5 bases). There are 12 residues in the CDR3. The V end was cut by 4 bases, the J end by 7 bases, with 9 bases between. Germline loops: CDR1 SGHRS, CDR2 YFSETQ. The DNA for the CDR3 is TGCGCCAGCAGCCCCGGGGAGAATGAGCAGTTCTTC. This gives the protein CASSPGENEQFF.

The chain joins TRBV18 to TRBJ2-7; 9 bases fit TRBD1. Losses at the gene ends were 4 bases for V and 6 bases for J; bases not matched to a gene: 7. The CDR3 is 14 residues long. Per germline, CDR1 KGHSH and CDR2 LQKENI. CDR3 loop: CASSQGQGLGEQYF. In DNA form, the CDR3 reads TGTGCCAGCTCACAGGGACAGGGCTTGGGCGAGCAGTACTTC. Supplemented by reference TRBV18 and TRBJ2-7, the full variable domain reads NAGVMQNPRHLVRRRGQEARLRCSPMKGHSHVYWYRQLPEEGLKFMVYLQKENIIDESGMPKERFSAEFPKEGPSILRIQQVVRGDSAAYFCASSQGQGLGEQYFGPGTRLTVT.

The CDR3 loop is CAISESRTEVADTQYF. For the CDR3, the DNA is TGTGCCATCAGTGAGTCACGGACTGAGGTGGCAGATACGCAGTATTTT. This chain connects TRBV10-3 to TRBJ2-3; D perhaps matches TRBD2 (5 bases). The CDR3 covers 16 residues. Germline CDR1 is ENHRY and CDR2 is SYGVKD. Trimming removed 0 bases from V and 4 bases from J, with 14 bases in between.

The J gene is TRBJ2-7, the V gene TRBV11-2, with TRBD1 matching 9 bases. The CDR3 loop spans 16 amino acids. The V and J ends lost 0 bases and 5 bases, in that order; junction bases with no gene match: 8. Germline values: CDR1 SGHAT, CDR2 FQNNGV. CDR3 region: CASSLDSRTGVNEQYF. CDR3 in DNA: TGTGCCAGCAGCTTAGATTCGCGGACAGGGGTAAACGAGCAGTACTTC. Filled out from reference TRBV11-2 and TRBJ2-7, the complete variable domain reads EAGVAQSPRYKIIEKRQSVAFWCNPISGHATLYWYQQILGQGPKLLIQFQNNGVVDDSQLPKDRFSAERLKGVDSTLKIQPAKLEDSAVYLCASSLDSRTGVNEQYFGPGTRLTVT.

This clone came up once. The V gene is TRBV19, the J gene TRBJ2-7, with 8 bases that match TRBD1. Germline loops: CDR1 LNHDA, CDR2 SQIVND (reference sequence). The CDR3 totals 14 residues. Trimming took 4 bases from V and 2 from J; bases not matched to a gene: 4. The CDR3 is CASSTTGEPYEQYF. The CDR3, as DNA: TGTGCCAGTAGTACGACAGGGGAACCCTACGAGCAGTACTTC.

The chain couples TRBV25-1 to TRBJ2-5, with D possibly being TRBD2 (5 bases). The CDR3 has 13 residues. Germline CDR1 and CDR2: MGHDK and SYGVNS. V lost 5 bases and J 4 bases, leaving 11 bases between the germline ends. This CDR3 reads CASSFEGLETQYF. DNA for the CDR3: TGTGCCAGCAGTTTCGAGGGTCTAGAGACCCAGTACTTC.

The chain is built from TRBV11-2 and TRBJ2-2; possible D gene TRBD2, 5 bases. The V end lost 1 base, the J end lost 3 bases, and 6 bases lay between the germline ends. The CDR3 loop spans 14 amino acids. Germline lookup yields CDR1 SGHAT and CDR2 FQNNGV. This CDR3 reads CASSLAGYTGELFF. The DNA of the CDR3 is TGTGCCAGCAGCTTAGCGGGATACACCGGGGAGCTGTTTTTT.

This clone appeared a few times. The chain is built from TRBV19 and TRBJ2-7; 8 nucleotides line up with TRBD1. This CDR3 has 13 residues. J gave up 5 bases and V 6 bases, and 6 bases lay outside the gene matches. Germline V gene sequence: CDR1 LNHDA, CDR2 SQIVND (reference sequence). Written as DNA, the CDR3 is TGTGCCAGTAGCACCGGACAGGGCCACGAGCAGTACTTC. Translating gives CASSTGQGHEQYF.

CDR3 DNA sequence: TGTGCCAGCTCACCACGTGGGCGGGAGGTATTTTTTGGTGAGCAGTTCTTC. This translates into CASSPRGREVFFGEQFF. V and J are TRBV18 and TRBJ2-1, with 8 bases identical to TRBD2. The germline V gene encodes CDR1 KGHSH and CDR2 LQKENI. V dropped 1 base and J dropped 9; count of bases not matched to a gene: 14. The CDR3 extends over 17 amino acids.

The CDR3 spells CASSTGSGGDTQYF. In DNA form, the CDR3 reads TGCGCCAGCAGCACAGGGTCGGGGGGAGATACGCAGTATTTT. The chain joins TRBV5-1 to TRBJ2-3; TRBD2 is a possible D gene (7 bases). This CDR3 has 14 residues. The germline V and J ends were trimmed by 4 bases and 5 bases, with 14 bases remaining between them. Germline V gives CDR1 SGHRS, CDR2 YFSETQ.

The V and J genes are TRBV5-1 and TRBJ1-4; 8 nucleotides agree with TRBD1. Germline assignment: CDR1 SGHRS and CDR2 YFSETQ. V gave up 4 bases and J gave up 7 bases; unmatched junction bases: 15. CDR3 length: 17 amino acids. CDR3 loop: CASSNGQGAISGEKLFF. The CDR3 coding sequence is TGCGCCAGCAGCAACGGACAGGGAGCAATTTCAGGTGAAAAACTGTTTTTT.

On this clone: In the same sample, other DNA sequences code for this CDR3. The chain links TRBV19 to TRBJ1-1; D possibly corresponds to TRBD1 (5 bases). The V end was cut by 4 bases, the J end by 1 base, with 7 bases between. The CDR3 extends over 13 amino acids. Germline lookup yields CDR1 LNHDA and CDR2 SQIVND (reference sequence). The CDR3 bases are TGTGCCAGTAGTACCCAGGGGAACACTGAAGCTTTCTTT. It yields the protein CASSTQGNTEAFF. The complete variable domain, with remaining parts taken from reference TRBV19 and TRBJ1-1, reads DGGITQSPKYLFRKEGQNVTLSCEQNLNHDAMYWYRQDPGQGLRLIYYSQIVNDFQKGDIAEGYSVSREKKESFPLTVTSAQKNPTAFYLCASSTQGNTEAFFGQGTRLTVV.

The rearrangement uses TRBV5-5 and TRBJ1-4; D is uncertain. Trimming cost V 0 bases and J 5 bases, with 8 bases left between them. Per the germline V gene, CDR1 is SGHKS and CDR2 is YYEKEE (reference sequence). CDR3 size: 14 residues. The CDR3 sequence is CASSLEWLNEKLFF. CDR3 DNA sequence: TGTGCCAGCAGCTTGGAGTGGCTGAATGAAAAACTGTTTTTT.

V is TRBV5-1 and J is TRBJ2-1; 8 nucleotides match TRBD2. The junction had 11 bases not matched to a gene; V was cut back by 0 bases and J by 3 bases. Germline CDR1 and CDR2: SGHRS and YFSETQ. The CDR3 runs to 18 residues. CDR3 coding DNA: TGCGCCAGCAGCTTGGGATGGGGGGCGGGAGGTAACTACAATGAGCAGTTCTTC. It specifies CASSLGWGAGGNYNEQFF.